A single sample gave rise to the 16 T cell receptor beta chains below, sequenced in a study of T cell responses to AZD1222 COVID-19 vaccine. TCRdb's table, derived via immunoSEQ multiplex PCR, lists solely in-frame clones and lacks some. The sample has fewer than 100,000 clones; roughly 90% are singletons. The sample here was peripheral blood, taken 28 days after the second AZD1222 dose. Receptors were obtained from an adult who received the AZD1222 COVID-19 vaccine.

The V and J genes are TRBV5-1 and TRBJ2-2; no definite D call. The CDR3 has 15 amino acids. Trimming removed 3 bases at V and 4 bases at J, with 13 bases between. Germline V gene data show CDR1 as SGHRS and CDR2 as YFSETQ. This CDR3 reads CASSSTPTSTGELFF. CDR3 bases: TGCGCCAGCAGCTCCACCCCCACCTCCACCGGGGAGCTGTTTTTT.

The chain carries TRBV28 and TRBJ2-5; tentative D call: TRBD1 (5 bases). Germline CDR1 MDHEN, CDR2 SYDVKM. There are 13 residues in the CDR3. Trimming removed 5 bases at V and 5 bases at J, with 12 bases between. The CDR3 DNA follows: TGTGCCAGCAGTGCATCAGGGTGGGAGACCCAGTACTTC. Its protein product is CASSASGWETQYF.

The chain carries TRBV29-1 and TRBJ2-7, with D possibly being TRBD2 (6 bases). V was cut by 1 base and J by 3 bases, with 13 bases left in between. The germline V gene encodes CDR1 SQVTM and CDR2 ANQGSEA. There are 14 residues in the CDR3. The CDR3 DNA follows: TGCAGCGTTGAAGGAATTAGCGGCTTCTACGAGCAGTACTTC. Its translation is CSVEGISGFYEQYF.

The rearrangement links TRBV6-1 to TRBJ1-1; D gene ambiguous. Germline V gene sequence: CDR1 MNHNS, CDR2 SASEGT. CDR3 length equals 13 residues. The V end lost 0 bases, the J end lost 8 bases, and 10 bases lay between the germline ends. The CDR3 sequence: CASSEAGRSEAFF. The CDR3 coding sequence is TGTGCCAGCAGTGAAGCAGGGCGGAGCGAAGCTTTCTTT.

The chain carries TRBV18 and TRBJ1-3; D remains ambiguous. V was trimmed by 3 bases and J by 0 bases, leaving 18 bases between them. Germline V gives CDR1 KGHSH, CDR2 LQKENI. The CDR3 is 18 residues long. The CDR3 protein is CASSPLSISDISGNTIYF. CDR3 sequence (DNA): TGTGCCAGCTCACCCCTTTCGATTTCGGATATCTCTGGAAACACCATATATTTT.

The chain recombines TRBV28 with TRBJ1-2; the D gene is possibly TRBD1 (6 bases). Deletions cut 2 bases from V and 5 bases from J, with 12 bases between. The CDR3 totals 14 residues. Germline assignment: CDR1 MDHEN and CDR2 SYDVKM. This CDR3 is CASSLPRGAYGYTF. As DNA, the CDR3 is TGTGCCAGCAGTTTACCCCGGGGGGCGTATGGCTACACCTTC.

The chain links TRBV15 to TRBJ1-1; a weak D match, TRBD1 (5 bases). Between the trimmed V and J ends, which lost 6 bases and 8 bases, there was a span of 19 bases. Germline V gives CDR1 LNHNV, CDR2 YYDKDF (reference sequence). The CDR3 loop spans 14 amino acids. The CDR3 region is CATRRDALRGEAFF. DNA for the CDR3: TGTGCCACCAGGAGGGACGCCCTTCGGGGGGAAGCTTTCTTT.

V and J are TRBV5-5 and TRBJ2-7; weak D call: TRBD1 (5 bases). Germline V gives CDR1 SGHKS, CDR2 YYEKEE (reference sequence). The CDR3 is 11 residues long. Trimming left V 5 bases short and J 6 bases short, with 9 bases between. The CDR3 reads CASREGVEQYF. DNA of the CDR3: TGTGCCAGCAGGGAAGGGGTCGAGCAGTACTTC.

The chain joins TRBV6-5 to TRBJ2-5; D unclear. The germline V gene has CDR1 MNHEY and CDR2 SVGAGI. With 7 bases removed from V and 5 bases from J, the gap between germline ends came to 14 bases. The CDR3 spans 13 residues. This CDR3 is CASKPLGGETQYF. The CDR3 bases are TGTGCCAGCAAACCCTTAGGTGGTGAGACCCAGTACTTC.

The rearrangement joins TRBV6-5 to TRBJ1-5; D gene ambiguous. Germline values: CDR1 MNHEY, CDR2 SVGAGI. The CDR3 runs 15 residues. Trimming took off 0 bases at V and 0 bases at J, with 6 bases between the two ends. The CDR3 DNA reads TGTGCCAGCAGTTACTCGGGCAATAGCAATCAGCCCCAGCATTTT. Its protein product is CASSYSGNSNQPQHF.

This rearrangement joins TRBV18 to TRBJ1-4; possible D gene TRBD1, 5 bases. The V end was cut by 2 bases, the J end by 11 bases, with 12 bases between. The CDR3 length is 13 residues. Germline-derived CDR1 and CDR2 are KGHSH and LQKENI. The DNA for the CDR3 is TGTGCCAGCTCACCAGGTTCGGGGGACAAACTGTTTTTT. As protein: CASSPGSGDKLFF. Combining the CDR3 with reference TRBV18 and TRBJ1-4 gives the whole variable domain NAGVMQNPRHLVRRRGQEARLRCSPMKGHSHVYWYRQLPEEGLKFMVYLQKENIIDESGMPKERFSAEFPKEGPSILRIQQVVRGDSAAYFCASSPGSGDKLFFGSGTQLSVL.

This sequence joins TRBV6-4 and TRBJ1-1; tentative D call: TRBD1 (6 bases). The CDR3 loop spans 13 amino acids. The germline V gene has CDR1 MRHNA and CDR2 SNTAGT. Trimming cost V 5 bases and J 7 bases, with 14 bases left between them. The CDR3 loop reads CASSPDRSNEAFF. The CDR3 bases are TGTGCCAGCAGTCCCGACAGGAGTAATGAAGCTTTCTTT.

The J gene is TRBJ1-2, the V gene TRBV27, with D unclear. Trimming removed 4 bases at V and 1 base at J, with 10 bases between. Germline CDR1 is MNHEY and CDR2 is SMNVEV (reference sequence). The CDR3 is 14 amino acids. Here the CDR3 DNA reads TGTGCCAGCAGTTCGTTCGGGATTAACTATGGCTACACCTTC. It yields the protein CASSSFGINYGYTF.

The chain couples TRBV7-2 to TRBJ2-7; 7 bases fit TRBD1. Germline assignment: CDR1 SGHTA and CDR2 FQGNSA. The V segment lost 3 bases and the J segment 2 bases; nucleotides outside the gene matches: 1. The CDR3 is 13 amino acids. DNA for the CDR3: TGTGCCAGCAGCTTCGGGACAGCCTACGAGCAGTACTTC. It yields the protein CASSFGTAYEQYF.

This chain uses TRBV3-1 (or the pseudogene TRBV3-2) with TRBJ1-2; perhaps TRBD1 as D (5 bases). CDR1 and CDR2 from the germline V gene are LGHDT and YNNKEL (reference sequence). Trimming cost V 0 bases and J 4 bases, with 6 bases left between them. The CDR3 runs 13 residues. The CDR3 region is CASSQEGVYGYTF. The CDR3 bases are TGTGCCAGCAGCCAAGAGGGGGTCTATGGCTACACCTTC.

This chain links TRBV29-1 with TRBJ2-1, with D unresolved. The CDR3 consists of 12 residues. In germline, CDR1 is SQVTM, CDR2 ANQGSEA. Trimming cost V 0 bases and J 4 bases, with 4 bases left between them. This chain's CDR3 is CSVEDRYNEQFF. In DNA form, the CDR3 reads TGCAGCGTTGAAGATCGTTACAATGAGCAGTTCTTC.